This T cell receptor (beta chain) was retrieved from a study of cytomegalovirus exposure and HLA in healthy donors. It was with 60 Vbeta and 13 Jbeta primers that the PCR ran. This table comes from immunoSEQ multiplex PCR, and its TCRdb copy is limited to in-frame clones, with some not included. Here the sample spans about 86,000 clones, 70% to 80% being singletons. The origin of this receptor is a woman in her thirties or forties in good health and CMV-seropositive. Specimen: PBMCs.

CDR3 coding DNA: TGTGCCAGTAGTATAGTTTTGGGAGGGGAAGCTTTCTTT. It specifies CASSIVLGGEAFF. This chain connects TRBV19 to TRBJ1-1; D call uncertain. This CDR3 is 13 amino acids long. Germline V CDR1 and CDR2: LNHDA, SQIVND (reference sequence). Trimming left V 1 base short and J 8 bases short, with 11 bases between.